Presented here are 20 T cell receptor beta chains from one specimen sequenced in a study of monozygotic twins with inflammatory bowel disease. With the 5' RACE reads reprocessed, TCRdb shows one record per CDR3 protein and no DNA. This table holds tens of thousands of distinct CDR3 sequences. Sample: blood. The receptors shown here come from a human donor with ulcerative colitis or Crohn's disease, or a healthy co-twin of an affected twin (not recorded which).

This chain connects TRBV7-9 to TRBJ2-5; TCRdb designates TRBD1, a call that cannot be tested without DNA. The CDR3 has 16 residues. Germline values: CDR1 SEHNR, CDR2 FQNEAQ (reference sequence). The chain's CDR3 is CASDETGVEHRETQYF.

The chain is built from TRBV12-3 or TRBV12-4 and TRBJ2-4; TCRdb lists TRBD1, though no DNA is available to test this call. The CDR3 is made up of 18 amino acids. The CDR3: CASSPGQGALKAKNIQYF.

The genes are TRBV5-4 and TRBJ2-1; the TCRdb call, TRBD2, lacks DNA for checking. Germline CDR1 is SGHNT and CDR2 is YYREEE (reference sequence). The CDR3 totals 16 residues. The CDR3 spells CASSLGLAGGYNEQFF.

The chain joins TRBV19 to TRBJ1-2. CDR1 and CDR2 (germline): LNHDA, SQIVND (reference sequence). The length of the CDR3 is 13 residues. This CDR3 reads CASRSNRRDGYTF. The full variable domain, with the rest looked up from reference TRBV19 and TRBJ1-2, is DGGITQSPKYLFRKEGQNVTLSCEQNLNHDAMYWYRQDPGQGLRLIYYSQIVNDFQKGDIAEGYSVSREKKESFPLTVTSAQKNPTAFYLCASRSNRRDGYTFGSGTRLTVV.

The CDR3: CASSLVSGGAGDTQYF. This chain connects TRBV7-6 to TRBJ2-3; TCRdb names TRBD1, which stays unverified in the absence of DNA. CDR3 size: 16 residues. Germline V lookup: CDR1 SGHVS, CDR2 FNYEAQ.

The J gene is TRBJ1-1, the V gene TRBV13. There are 15 residues in the CDR3. Germline CDR1 and CDR2: PRHDT and FYEKMQ (reference sequence). The CDR3 is CASSLQGPRGTEAFF.

The chain carries TRBV7-9 and TRBJ2-5; TCRdb's D gene call, TRBD1, goes unchecked for lack of DNA. CDR1 is SEHNR and CDR2 is FQNEAQ in the germline V gene (reference sequence). This CDR3 has 13 amino acids. The CDR3 loop is CASRDRSGETQYF.

This sequence joins TRBV5-6 and TRBJ2-5; TCRdb returns TRBD1, unconfirmable since there is no DNA. This CDR3 has 15 amino acids. Germline loops: CDR1 SGHDT, CDR2 YYEEEE. CDR3 sequence reads: CASSLGRNTGETQYF.

V usage is TRBV12-3 or TRBV12-4 and J usage is TRBJ1-1; as DNA is missing, the TRBD1 call by TCRdb cannot be tested. This CDR3 contains 14 residues. CDR3 amino acids: CASSFGTGGGKAFF.

The CDR3: CASRRQATEAFF. The chain is built from TRBV12-3 or TRBV12-4 and TRBJ1-1. The CDR3 length is 12 residues.

The CDR3 protein is CASSRGLAGTYEQYF. This chain connects TRBV11-2 to TRBJ2-7; TCRdb lists TRBD2, though no DNA is available to test this call. CDR3 length: 15 residues. Germline loops: CDR1 SGHAT, CDR2 FQNNGV.

The chain couples TRBV5-1 to TRBJ2-2; TCRdb indicates TRBD1, and absent DNA this call remains unverified. Germline lookup yields CDR1 SGHRS and CDR2 YFSETQ. The CDR3 is 15 residues long. CDR3 sequence: CASATGQGFTGELFF.

The V and J genes are TRBV20-1 and TRBJ2-7; TCRdb's D call, TRBD1, is unchecked because there is no DNA. This CDR3 spans 11 amino acids. Germline V lookup: CDR1 DFQATT, CDR2 SNEGSKA (reference sequence). The chain's CDR3 is CSADYRYEQYF.

This CDR3 reads CASSLPGIYGYTF. The gene calls are TRBV7-9 and TRBJ1-2. Germline V gene data show CDR1 as SEHNR and CDR2 as FQNEAQ (reference sequence). The CDR3 runs to 13 residues.

The genes are TRBV6-5 and TRBJ2-4. This CDR3 has 17 amino acids. Looked up from germline, CDR1 is MNHEY and CDR2 is SVGAGI. The CDR3 here is CASSYSTSGVAKNIQYF.

The chain employs TRBV6-2 or TRBV6-3 and TRBJ1-2. Germline CDR1 reads MNHEY; CDR2 reads SVGEGT. This CDR3 region has 14 residues. The CDR3 loop is CASSSPEIIYGYTF.

The V and J genes are TRBV4-2 and TRBJ2-1; TCRdb selects TRBD1, and the lack of DNA leaves this call unchecked. Looked up from germline, CDR1 is LGHNA and CDR2 is YNFKEQ. The CDR3 contains 14 residues. The CDR3 spells CASGAGASYNEQFF.

This chain links TRBV5-1 with TRBJ1-1. Germline values: CDR1 SGHRS, CDR2 YFSETQ. The CDR3 sequence is 13 residues long. The chain's CDR3 is CASSLVHDSPAFF.

This chain connects TRBV3-1 to TRBJ2-5; the D gene TCRdb calls, TRBD2, cannot be checked with no DNA. Germline values: CDR1 LGHDT, CDR2 YNNKEL (reference sequence). The CDR3 runs 13 residues. The CDR3 reads CASSPRLVGTQYF.

The chain combines TRBV18 with TRBJ1-5; with no DNA, the TCRdb D assignment of TRBD1 cannot be verified. The CDR3 consists of 14 residues. Germline V gives CDR1 KGHSH, CDR2 LQKENI. The CDR3: CASSPSGRRGAQHF.